The 32 T cell receptor beta chains listed next were all sequenced from one sample in a study of technical replicates of blood from several donors. TCRdb keeps only in-frame clones here, not all; method: immunoSEQ multiplex PCR. Altogether roughly 71,000 clones are present, just under 95% being singletons, with the ten largest covering about 0.39%. What was sequenced was T cells isolated from PBMCs. The receptors were gathered from a human donor in good health.

The rearrangement links TRBV19 to TRBJ2-7; tentatively, D is TRBD2 (5 bases). Germline values: CDR1 LNHDA, CDR2 SQIVND (reference sequence). The V and J ends lost 9 bases and 2 bases respectively, with 17 bases between them. This CDR3 comprises 14 residues. In DNA, the CDR3 is TGTGCCAGCAGCGGCCAGCCTGTTCCCTACGAGCAGTACTTC. Protein product: CASSGQPVPYEQYF.

The V and J genes are TRBV6-6 and TRBJ1-2; TRBD1 agrees at 12 bases. The germline V gene encodes CDR1 MNHNY and CDR2 SVGAGI (reference sequence). V trimming: 4 bases; J trimming: 8 bases; junction bases outside the gene matches: 5. The CDR3 consists of 14 residues. The CDR3 protein is CASSSYGTGGGYTF. The CDR3 nucleotides read TGTGCCAGCAGTTCCTACGGGACAGGGGGCGGCTACACCTTC.

This rearrangement joins TRBV29-1 to TRBJ2-3; perhaps TRBD2 as D (6 bases). The length of the CDR3 is 13 residues. Germline V gives CDR1 SQVTM, CDR2 ANQGSEA. V was trimmed by 3 bases and J by 4 bases, leaving 11 bases between them. As DNA, the CDR3 is TGCAGCGTTGACGCGGGGTCAGCAGATACGCAGTATTTT. Residues: CSVDAGSADTQYF.

The V and J genes are TRBV9 and TRBJ1-2; the D gene is possibly TRBD1 (5 bases). Germline CDR1 reads SGDLS; CDR2 reads YYNGEE. V lost 4 bases to trimming and J lost 5 bases, with 15 bases between them. This CDR3 has 14 amino acids. The CDR3 bases are TGTGCCAGCAGCTCCACCGGGGGGGGTTATGGCTACACCTTC. Translated, it gives CASSSTGGGYGYTF.

V and J are TRBV9 and TRBJ2-1; 8 bases are shared with TRBD1. Germline V lookup: CDR1 SGDLS, CDR2 YYNGEE. This CDR3 has 15 amino acids. J lost 7 bases, V lost 4 bases, and 10 bases had no gene match. The CDR3 nucleotides read TGTGCCAGCAGCCCAGATCGACAGGGGTGGAATGAGCAGTTCTTC. Its translation is CASSPDRQGWNEQFF.

J is TRBJ2-7 and V is TRBV15; a weak D match, TRBD2 (5 bases). CDR3 size: 16 residues. The V end was cut by 0 bases, the J end by 0 bases, with 12 bases between. CDR1 is LNHNV, CDR2 YYDKDF, per germline (reference sequence). The chain's CDR3 is CATSRDLAGYSYEQYF. The CDR3 bases are TGTGCCACCAGCAGAGATCTGGCGGGTTACTCCTACGAGCAGTACTTC.

The chain is built from TRBV28 and TRBJ2-5; D remains unclear. This CDR3 comprises 15 residues. Germline CDR1 reads MDHEN; CDR2 reads SYDVKM. V was cut by 3 bases and J by 0 bases, with 11 bases left in between. In nucleotides, the CDR3 is TGTGCCAGCAGTTTTGACTCCACAAACCAAGAGACCCAGTACTTC. Amino acid sequence: CASSFDSTNQETQYF. Based on the CDR3 plus reference TRBV28 and TRBJ2-5, the full variable domain is DVKVTQSSRYLVKRTGEKVFLECVQDMDHENMFWYRQDPGLGLRLIYFSYDVKMKEKGDIPEGYSVSREKKERFSLILESASTNQTSMYLCASSFDSTNQETQYFGPGTRLLVL.

The chain is built from TRBV28 and TRBJ1-1; tentatively, D is TRBD1 (5 bases). Germline CDR1 is MDHEN and CDR2 is SYDVKM. Trimming removed 1 base from V and 4 bases from J, with 10 bases in between. The CDR3 is made up of 14 amino acids. The CDR3 loop is CASSLSGGFTEAFF. In DNA, the CDR3 is TGTGCCAGCAGTTTATCGGGGGGATTCACTGAAGCTTTCTTT. The full variable domain, its missing parts supplied by reference TRBV28 and TRBJ1-1, is DVKVTQSSRYLVKRTGEKVFLECVQDMDHENMFWYRQDPGLGLRLIYFSYDVKMKEKGDIPEGYSVSREKKERFSLILESASTNQTSMYLCASSLSGGFTEAFFGQGTRLTVV.

The rearrangement uses TRBV4-1 and TRBJ2-1, with TRBD2 matching 10 bases. The germline gives CDR1 MGHRA, CDR2 YSYEKL. CDR3 length: 17 amino acids. V trimming: 0 bases; J trimming: 8 bases; junction bases outside the gene matches: 10. The CDR3 loop is CASSQENQGLARYEQFF. The CDR3 nucleotides read TGCGCCAGCAGCCAAGAAAATCAGGGACTAGCGAGGTATGAGCAGTTCTTC.

The chain employs TRBV2 and TRBJ2-1; TRBD2 agrees at 14 bases. V lost 5 bases and J lost 9; bases outside the gene matches: 12. This CDR3 comprises 17 residues. CDR1 SNHLY and CDR2 FYNNEI come from the germline V gene. CDR3 sequence: CASSKSPGLAGASEQFF. CDR3 DNA: TGTGCCAGCAGTAAAAGTCCGGGACTAGCGGGAGCTAGTGAGCAGTTCTTC.

V and J are TRBV4-2 and TRBJ1-2; D call uncertain. The CDR3 is 15 amino acids. Trimming shortened V by 0 bases and J by 4 bases, and 12 bases separated the two germline ends. Germline CDR1 LGHNA, CDR2 YNFKEQ. The CDR3 bases are TGTGCCAGCAGCCAAGATCGAGGAGGCGGCTATGGCTACACCTTC. This encodes CASSQDRGGGYGYTF.

Remarks on this clone: Distinct nucleotide sequences in the sample also encode this CDR3. The chain combines TRBV11-3 with TRBJ2-5, with TRBD1 identical over 9 bases. CDR3 length: 14 residues. V lost 3 bases to trimming and J lost 5 bases; unmatched junction nucleotides: 4. The germline gives CDR1 SGHNT, CDR2 YENEEA. This CDR3 is CASSLGQGRETQYF. The CDR3 nucleotides read TGTGCCAGCAGCTTGGGACAGGGTCGGGAGACCCAGTACTTC.

The chain couples TRBV27 to TRBJ2-7; 7 nucleotides align to TRBD2. CDR3 size: 14 residues. After removal of 5 bases from V and 5 bases from J, the junction contained 9 bases not matched to a gene. Per germline, CDR1 MNHEY and CDR2 SMNVEV (reference sequence). The CDR3 loop reads CASSIAGSLNEQYF. As DNA, the CDR3 is TGTGCCAGCAGTATAGCGGGTTCCCTTAACGAGCAGTACTTC.

CDR3 region: CASQKEGHADTQYF. The DNA for the CDR3 is TGTGCCAGTCAAAAGGAGGGTCACGCAGATACGCAGTATTTT. The rearrangement joins TRBV18 to TRBJ2-3; D is perhaps TRBD2 (6 bases). The ends were cut back, 9 bases at V and 4 bases at J, with 17 bases in the middle. There are 14 residues in the CDR3. Germline CDR1 reads KGHSH; CDR2 reads LQKENI.

The V and J genes are TRBV5-4 and TRBJ2-1; the match to TRBD2 covers 10 bases. The CDR3 runs to 18 residues. CDR1 is SGHNT, CDR2 YYREEE, per germline (reference sequence). V was clipped by 4 bases and J by 4 bases; unmatched bases: 14. CDR3 sequence reads: CASSQGGLAGEKYNEQFF. In nucleotides, the CDR3 is TGTGCCAGCAGCCAGGGAGGGCTAGCGGGAGAAAAATACAATGAGCAGTTCTTC. Full variable domain (outside the CDR3, taken from reference TRBV5-4 and TRBJ2-1): ETGVTQSPTHLIKTRGQQVTLRCSSQSGHNTVSWYQQALGQGPQFIFQYYREEENGRGNFPPRFSGLQFPNYSSELNVNALELDDSALYLCASSQGGLAGEKYNEQFFGPGTRLTVL.

The chain couples TRBV27 to TRBJ1-4; D possibly corresponds to TRBD1 (6 bases). Germline CDR1 and CDR2: MNHEY and SMNVEV (reference sequence). This CDR3 comprises 14 residues. V lost 6 bases and J 8 bases, leaving 16 bases between the germline ends. The CDR3 DNA reads as TGTGCCAGCAGCTGGGGGGGCGAGGACGAAAAACTGTTTTTT. Encoded protein: CASSWGGEDEKLFF.

The chain links TRBV7-8 to TRBJ2-5; no definite D call. This CDR3 spans 11 amino acids. Germline-derived CDR1 and CDR2 are SGHVS and FQNEAQ. With 5 bases removed from V and 4 bases from J, the gap between germline ends came to 5 bases. CDR3 sequence (DNA): TGTGCCAGCAGCCCCCGAGAGACCCAGTACTTC. Translated: CASSPRETQYF.

V gene TRBV28 combines with J gene TRBJ1-1; 7 nucleotides line up with TRBD1. V was pared by 5 bases and J by 6 bases, with 6 bases of the junction left unmatched. Per germline, CDR1 MDHEN and CDR2 SYDVKM. This CDR3 spans 13 amino acids. The CDR3 DNA reads as TGTGCCAGCAGTCTTACAGGGGACTCTGAAGCTTTCTTT. Amino acids: CASSLTGDSEAFF.

The rearrangement uses TRBV19 and TRBJ1-4; D unresolved. Germline V gives CDR1 LNHDA, CDR2 SQIVND (reference sequence). The CDR3 spans 14 residues. Trimming stripped 2 bases from V and 2 bases from J, with 6 bases between. The CDR3 DNA follows: TGTGCCAGTAGTATAACCGGGACTAATGAAAAACTGTTTTTT. Protein sequence: CASSITGTNEKLFF.

This clone appeared once. The J gene is TRBJ2-7, the V gene TRBV25-1; TRBD2 matches at 9 bases. The germline gives CDR1 MGHDK, CDR2 SYGVNS. The J segment lost 8 bases and the V segment lost 3 bases, leaving 14 bases of the junction unmatched. The CDR3 sequence is 16 residues long. The CDR3 coding sequence is TGTGCCAGCAGTGAGGGGGTAGCGGGAGACAACGGGCAGCAGTACTTC. Protein product: CASSEGVAGDNGQQYF.

The rearrangement links TRBV19 to TRBJ2-7, with TRBD1 matching over 7 bases. Germline CDR1 is LNHDA and CDR2 is SQIVND (reference sequence). J was trimmed by 2 bases and V by 4 bases; bases with no gene match: 5. This CDR3 has 14 amino acids. The CDR3 protein is CASSTTGLPYEQYF. The CDR3, as DNA: TGTGCCAGTAGTACGACAGGGCTCCCCTACGAGCAGTACTTC.

CDR3 in DNA: TGTGCCAGCAGCCATCTAGCGGGAGAGAGGTACGAGCAGTACTTC. Its protein is CASSHLAGERYEQYF. The gene calls are TRBV9 and TRBJ2-7; 10 nucleotides line up with TRBD2. V lost 4 bases to trimming and J lost 4 bases; unmatched junction nucleotides: 8. The CDR3 runs to 15 residues. Per germline, CDR1 SGDLS and CDR2 YYNGEE.

The chain is built from TRBV6-6 and TRBJ1-3; D gene ambiguous. This CDR3 spans 16 amino acids. V lost 0 bases to trimming and J lost 4 bases, with 13 bases between them. In germline, CDR1 is MNHNY, CDR2 SVGAGI (reference sequence). CDR3 nucleotide sequence: TGTGCCAGCAGTTACTCGAAACAGCATCCCGGAAACACCATATATTTT. The encoded protein is CASSYSKQHPGNTIYF.

The V call is TRBV4-2, the J call TRBJ1-2; D gene unclear. Germline loops: CDR1 LGHNA, CDR2 YNFKEQ. V lost 1 base and J lost 6, with 12 bases in between. The CDR3 runs 14 residues. The CDR3: CASSQVSRFHGYTF. Written as DNA, the CDR3 is TGTGCCAGCAGCCAAGTGTCCAGGTTTCATGGCTACACCTTC.

The rearrangement uses TRBV7-2 and TRBJ2-7, with 8 bases identical to TRBD2. The germline V gene encodes CDR1 SGHTA and CDR2 FQGNSA. V lost 2 bases and J lost 4; bases outside the gene matches: 7. This CDR3 comprises 15 residues. The CDR3 here is CASSLTGGGPYEQYF. The DNA of the CDR3 is TGTGCCAGCAGCTTAACTGGCGGGGGGCCGTACGAGCAGTACTTC.

The chain employs TRBV4-1 and TRBJ2-2; 13 bases match TRBD2. V was clipped by 1 base and J by 5 bases; unmatched bases: 4. The CDR3 contains 17 residues. Germline CDR1 and CDR2: MGHRA and YSYEKL. The CDR3 loop is CASSQGTSGGGTGELFF. DNA of the CDR3: TGCGCCAGCAGCCAAGGGACTAGCGGGGGAGGGACCGGGGAGCTGTTTTTT.

V usage is TRBV27 and J usage is TRBJ1-1; 8 bases are a match to TRBD1. Germline lookup yields CDR1 MNHEY and CDR2 SMNVEV (reference sequence). This CDR3 has 14 amino acids. V lost 3 bases, J lost 0 bases, and 0 bases stayed unmatched. CDR3 sequence (DNA): TGTGCCAGCAGTTTGGGACAGGTGAACACTGAAGCTTTCTTT. Translated, it gives CASSLGQVNTEAFF.

This clone was recorded a few times. The chain has TRBV7-9 and TRBJ1-1, with D maybe TRBD1 (6 bases). Trimming took off 5 bases at V and 5 bases at J, with 9 bases between the two ends. In germline, CDR1 is SEHNR, CDR2 FQNEAQ (reference sequence). This CDR3 contains 12 residues. CDR3 coding DNA: TGTGCCAGCAGCCTAGACAGGACTGAAGCTTTCTTT. Translating it yields CASSLDRTEAFF.

The chain is built from TRBV13 and TRBJ1-1, with 7 bases aligning to TRBD1. The CDR3 loop spans 14 amino acids. V lost 2 bases and J lost 3; bases outside the gene matches: 3. CDR1 and CDR2 from the germline V gene are PRHDT and FYEKMQ (reference sequence). The CDR3 nucleotides read TGTGCCAGCAGCTTAAGGGGGCCTTACACTGAAGCTTTCTTT. It encodes CASSLRGPYTEAFF.

This chain links TRBV29-1 with TRBJ1-1; possibly TRBD1 for D (6 bases). Trimming took off 7 bases at V and 3 bases at J, with 9 bases between the two ends. In germline, CDR1 is SQVTM, CDR2 ANQGSEA. This CDR3 contains 11 residues. CDR3 in amino acids: CSGDIDTEAFF. The CDR3 DNA reads TGCAGCGGGGACATTGACACTGAAGCTTTCTTT.

The chain uses TRBV29-1 and TRBJ1-4, with a weak D call TRBD1 (5 bases). The CDR3 is made up of 15 amino acids. Trimming pared 5 bases from V and 3 bases from J, leaving 16 bases between. CDR1 SQVTM and CDR2 ANQGSEA come from the germline V gene. CDR3 nucleotide sequence: TGCAGCGTTTTACCCAGGGATGGTGCTAATGAAAAACTGTTTTTT. Its protein is CSVLPRDGANEKLFF.

J is TRBJ1-1 and V is TRBV30; a possible D gene is TRBD1 (5 bases). V was clipped by 0 bases and J by 8 bases, with 13 bases between them. The CDR3 runs 13 residues. CDR1 and CDR2 from the germline V gene are GTSNPN and SVGIG (reference sequence). The CDR3 spells CAWSVSWGEEAFF. The CDR3 DNA follows: TGTGCCTGGAGTGTTTCTTGGGGGGAAGAAGCTTTCTTT.